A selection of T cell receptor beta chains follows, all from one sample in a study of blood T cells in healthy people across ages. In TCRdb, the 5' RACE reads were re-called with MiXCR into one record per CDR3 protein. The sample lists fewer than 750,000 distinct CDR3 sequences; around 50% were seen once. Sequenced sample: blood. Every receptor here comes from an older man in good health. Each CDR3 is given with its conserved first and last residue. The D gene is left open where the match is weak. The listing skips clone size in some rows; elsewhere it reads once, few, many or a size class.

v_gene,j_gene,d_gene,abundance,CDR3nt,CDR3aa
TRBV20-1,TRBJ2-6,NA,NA,TGCAGTGCTATGCCAGGCAGCTCTGGGGCCAACGTCCTGACTTTC,CSAMPGSSGANVLTF
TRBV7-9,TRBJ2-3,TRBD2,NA,TGTGCCAGCAGCCGGACTAGCGGGAGCAGCACAGATACGCAGTATTTT,CASSRTSGSSTDTQYF
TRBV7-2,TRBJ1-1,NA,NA,TGTGCCAGCAGCTTACCCAGGGTTGCCACTGAAGCTTTCTTT,CASSLPRVATEAFF
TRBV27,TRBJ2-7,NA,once,TGTGCCAGCAGTGTATCATGGCAATCCTACGAGCAGTACTTC,CASSVSWQSYEQYF
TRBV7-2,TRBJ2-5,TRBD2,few,TGTGCCAGCAGCTTAAGGCTAGCGGGAAAGACCCAGTACTTC,CASSLRLAGKTQYF
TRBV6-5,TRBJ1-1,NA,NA,TGTGCCAGCAGTTACTCGATGTCTATCAACACTGAAGCTTTCTTT,CASSYSMSINTEAFF
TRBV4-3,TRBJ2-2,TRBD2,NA,TGCGCCAGCAGCCAAGAACCTAGCGGGAGATCCGGGGAGCTGTTTTTT,CASSQEPSGRSGELFF
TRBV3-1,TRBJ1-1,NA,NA,TGTGCCAGCAGCCTTCTTTTGAACACTGAAGCTTTCTTT,CASSLLLNTEAFF
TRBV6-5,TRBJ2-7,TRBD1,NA,TGTGCCAGCAGAGGCCGGGACAGGGATCCCTACGAGCAGTACTTC,CASRGRDRDPYEQYF
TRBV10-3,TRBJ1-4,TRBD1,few,TGTGCCATCAGTTCCGGGACAGAATTTGAAAAACTGTTTTTT,CAISSGTEFEKLFF
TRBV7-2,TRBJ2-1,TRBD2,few,TGTGCCAGCAGCTTAGCTAGCGGGGGCCGGCAGGAGCAGTTCTTC,CASSLASGGRQEQFF
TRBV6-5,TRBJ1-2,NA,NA,TGTGCCAGCACCGAAAACCGGGACATTCCCTATGGCTACACCTTC,CASTENRDIPYGYTF
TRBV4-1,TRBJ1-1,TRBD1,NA,TGCGCCAGCAGTTTAACGGACAGGGGGAACACTGAAGCTTTCTTT,CASSLTDRGNTEAFF
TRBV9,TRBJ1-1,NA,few,TGTGCCAGCAGCCCTGCCCGGGAGGCTTTCTTT,CASSPAREAFF
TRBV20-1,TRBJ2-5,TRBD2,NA,TGCAGTGCTAGAGATCCCCGCAGCGGGAGATCGGAGACCCAGTACTTC,CSARDPRSGRSETQYF
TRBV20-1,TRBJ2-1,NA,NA,TGCAGTGCTTGGAACAATGAGCAGTTCTTC,CSAWNNEQFF
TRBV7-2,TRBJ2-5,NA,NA,TGTGCCAGCGGGTTTCAAGAGACCCAGTACTTC,CASGFQETQYF
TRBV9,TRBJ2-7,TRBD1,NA,TGTGCCAGCAGCGGAACAGGGGGCATAGTTGGCGAGCAGTACTTC,CASSGTGGIVGEQYF
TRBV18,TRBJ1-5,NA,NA,TGTGCCAGCTCACCACGGCAGGAGGAACAGCCCCAGCATTTT,CASSPRQEEQPQHF
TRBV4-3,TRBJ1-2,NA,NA,TGCGCCAGCAGCCAAGAAGGATCGGGGGCGGGAGGCTACACCTTC,CASSQEGSGAGGYTF
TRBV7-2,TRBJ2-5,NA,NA,TGTGCCAGCAGCCCCCAGTTATCGCGAGGGGAGCAGTACTTC,CASSPQLSRGEQYF
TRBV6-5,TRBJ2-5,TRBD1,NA,TGTGCCAGCAGATTTGGGGACAGGGGGCGAGGAGGGACCCAGTACTTC,CASRFGDRGRGGTQYF
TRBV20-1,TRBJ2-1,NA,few,TGCAGTGCCTCGGGGGGACAGGAGTACAATGAGCAGTTCTTC,CSASGGQEYNEQFF
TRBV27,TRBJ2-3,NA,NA,TGTGCCAGCGGTTTATCCGTCGATCCTTCTGCGCAGTATTTT,CASGLSVDPSAQYF
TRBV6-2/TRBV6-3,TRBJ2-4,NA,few,TGTGCCAGCAGGACGAACCAGGGCCCCGGAAACATTCAGTACTTC,CASRTNQGPGNIQYF
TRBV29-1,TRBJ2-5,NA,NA,TGCAGCGTTGGCGACACCCCCTTAGGGACCCAGTACTTC,CSVGDTPLGTQYF
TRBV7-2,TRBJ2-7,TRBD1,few,TGTGCCAGCAGCAAAGACAGGGCTGGAAAGTACGAGCAGTACTTC,CASSKDRAGKYEQYF
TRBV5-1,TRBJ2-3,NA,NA,TGCGCCAGCCACAGTAGCCTTAGCCCAGATACGCAGTATTTT,CASHSSLSPDTQYF
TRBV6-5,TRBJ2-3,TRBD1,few,TGTGCCAGCAGTTACCTTCGACAGGGGACCCCAGATACGCAGTATTTT,CASSYLRQGTPDTQYF
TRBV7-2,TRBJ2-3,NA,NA,TGTGCCAGCAGTGTGGCCGGCAGGGCCACAGATACGCAGTATTTT,CASSVAGRATDTQYF
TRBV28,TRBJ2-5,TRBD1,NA,TGTGCCAGCACCTCGGGACAGGGAGGCGAGACCCAGTACTTC,CASTSGQGGETQYF
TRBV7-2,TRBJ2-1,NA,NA,TGTGCCAGCAGTCCAAGACGCGGCTCCTACAATGAGCAGTTCTTC,CASSPRRGSYNEQFF
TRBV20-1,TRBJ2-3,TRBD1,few,TGCAGTGCTAGTGACAGGGCAAACACAGATACGCAGTATTTT,CSASDRANTDTQYF
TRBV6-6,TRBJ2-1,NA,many,TGTGCCAGCAGTTACCCCGAGAACAATGAGCAGTTCTTC,CASSYPENNEQFF
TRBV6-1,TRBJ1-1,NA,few,TGTGCCAGCAGTCCCCCCGGCCCCGGAGGGGGTGACACTGAAGCTTTCTTT,CASSPPGPGGGDTEAFF
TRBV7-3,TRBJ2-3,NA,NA,TGTGCCAGCAGCTTCTCCGCCACAGATACGCAGTATTTT,CASSFSATDTQYF
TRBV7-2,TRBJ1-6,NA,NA,TGTGCCAGCAGCTCCCTAGGAGGGTATCTAAATTCACCCCTCCACTTT,CASSSLGGYLNSPLHF
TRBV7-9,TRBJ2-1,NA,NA,TGTGCCAGCGGAGTCCCCTCCTACAATGAGCAGTTCTTC,CASGVPSYNEQFF
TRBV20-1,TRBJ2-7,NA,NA,TGCAGTGCTTCCCCGCAGGGACGCGAGCAGTACTTC,CSASPQGREQYF
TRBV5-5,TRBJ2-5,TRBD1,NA,TGCGCCAGCAGCAGGCTCGCCCGGGACAGAAACAATGAGCAGTACTTC,CASSRLARDRNNEQYF
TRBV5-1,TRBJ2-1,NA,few,TGCGCCAGCAGCTCACAGCTGACCGGTGAGCAGTTCTTC,CASSSQLTGEQFF